This T cell receptor beta chain was recorded in a study of blood T cells in healthy people across ages. Study information: Researchers report that template switching captured about one barcoded beta molecule per two T cells.

With a J-beta primer mix and a sample-barcoded 5' primer, a second PCR ran about 6 to 11 cycles. A 12-random-nucleotide template-switch adaptor tagged each cDNA molecule. TCRdb passed the 5' RACE reads through MiXCR, listing each CDR3 protein once. The sample contains about a million distinct CDR3 sequences, 35% to 45% of which appear only once. The CDR3 is made up of 14 amino acids. The V gene's germline CDR1 is SGHDN and CDR2 FVKESK. V was trimmed by 0 bases and J by 7 bases, leaving 10 bases between them. The sequencing sample was made of blood. This sequence was found in a man younger than 35 in good health. The V and J genes are TRBV14 and TRBJ2-4; D possibly uses TRBD1 or TRBD2 (5 bases each). The CDR3 protein is CASSQEMGVNIQYF. CDR3 coding DNA: TGTGCCAGCAGCCAAGAGATGGGGGTGAACATTCAGTACTTC.